These T cell receptor beta chains were read from a single sample in a study of blood T cell repertoires in COVID-19. TCRdb's table, derived via immunoSEQ multiplex PCR, lists solely in-frame clones and lacks some. The sample includes approximately 170,000 clones, over 80% seen only once; the top ten take 6.5% to 9%. The material sequenced was peripheral blood. These receptors all come from a woman aged 80 or over with COVID-19, enrolled during active disease. Both conserved end residues are part of each CDR3. The D gene is left open where the match is weak. Size is omitted from some rows. Given values are once, few, many or a class for expanded clones.

j_call d_call v_call clone_size cdr3_length cdr3_nt cdr3_aa
TRBJ1-4 TRBD1 TRBV28 - 15 TGTGCCAGCAGCACTACGGGACAGGGAGTCGAAAAACTGTTTTTT CASSTTGQGVEKLFF
TRBJ1-4 - TRBV5-5 few 16 TGTGCCAGCAGCTTTGGTCCACATCCAACTAATGAAAAACTGTTTTTT CASSFGPHPTNEKLFF
TRBJ2-1 - TRBV11-2 - 11 TGTGCCAGCAGCTTACTAGGCCTACAGTTCTTC CASSLLGLQFF
TRBJ2-1 - TRBV10-3 - 12 TGTGCCATCAGTCTAGATAACAATGAGCAGTTCTTC CAISLDNNEQFF
TRBJ1-2 - TRBV7-3 - 13 TGTGCCAGTTCTCCTGGGAGGGCGGATGGCTACACCTTC CASSPGRADGYTF
TRBJ1-2 TRBD1 TRBV5-1 - 14 TGCGCCAGCAGCTTGTTCCAGGGGGCTGATGGCTACACCTTC CASSLFQGADGYTF
TRBJ1-4 - TRBV6-5 - 12 TGTGCCACCGACCGGGGCTCAGGGGAACTGTTTTTT CATDRGSGELFF
TRBJ2-7 TRBD1 TRBV5-1 - 15 TGCGCCAGCAGCCCAGGTGGGACAGGGGACTACGAGCAGTACTTC CASSPGGTGDYEQYF
TRBJ1-4 TRBD1 TRBV7-2 - 13 TGTGCCAGCAGCTGGGGACAGGGTGAAAAACTGTTTTTT CASSWGQGEKLFF
TRBJ1-5 - TRBV3-1/TRBV3-2 - 14 TGTGCCAGCAGCCACCATCTAAGCAATCAGCCCCAGCATTTT CASSHHLSNQPQHF
TRBJ2-7 TRBD1 TRBV6-5 once 13 TGTGCCAGCAGAAGACAGGGCGTTTACGAGCAGTACTTC CASRRQGVYEQYF
TRBJ2-7 TRBD1 TRBV10-2 - 14 TGCGCCAGCAGTGAGGGACAGGGGTTCTACGAGCAGTACTTC CASSEGQGFYEQYF
TRBJ1-1 - TRBV6-5 - 14 TGTGCCAGCAGTTACTCGTCAGGGCAACCGAGGGCTTTCTTT CASSYSSGQPRAFF
TRBJ1-2 TRBD1 TRBV4-1 - 15 TGCGCCAGCAGCCAAGAAGGGCAGGGGGCAGGTGGCTACACCTTC CASSQEGQGAGGYTF
TRBJ2-7 - TRBV7-9 - 12 TGTGCCAGCGGCGGGGGCCCCTACGAGCAGTACTTC CASGGGPYEQYF
TRBJ2-4 TRBD1 TRBV4-2 - 16 TGTGCCAGCAGCCAACTCACAGGGGACGGGGCGGACATTCAGTACTTC CASSQLTGDGADIQYF
TRBJ1-6 - TRBV5-5 - 13 TGTGCCAGCAGCTTGGAAGGGGATTCACCCCTCCACTTT CASSLEGDSPLHF
TRBJ2-1 TRBD2 TRBV9 - 15 TGTGCCAGCAGCGTAGCGGGGGGGTCATACAATGAGCAGTTCTTC CASSVAGGSYNEQFF
TRBJ2-3 TRBD1 TRBV5-1 - 15 TGCGCCAGCAGCTTGGCCCAGGGGGCATCGGATACGCAGTATTTT CASSLAQGASDTQYF
TRBJ2-4 TRBD1 TRBV10-1 - 15 TGCGCCAGCGGAAGGGGGCGCGATTCCAAAAACATTCAGTACTTC CASGRGRDSKNIQYF
TRBJ2-1 TRBD1 TRBV5-1 - 16 TGCGCCAGCAGCTGGAGCCCGGGGACAGGGAACAATGAGCAGTTCTTC CASSWSPGTGNNEQFF
TRBJ1-1 - TRBV5-6 - 9 TGTGCCAGCATCCAGGAAGCTTTCTTT CASIQEAFF
TRBJ1-1 - TRBV28 - 11 TGTGCCAGCAGGCGGAACACTGAAGCTTTCTTT CASRRNTEAFF
TRBJ1-5 - TRBV21-1 - 15 TGTGCCAGCAGCAAAGGCAACAGCAGGGGCCAGCCCCAGCATTTT CASSKGNSRGQPQHF
TRBJ2-2 - TRBV18 - 17 TGTGCCAGCTCACCCTTTGAGGGCAGGAGCTACACCGGGGAGCTGTTTTTT CASSPFEGRSYTGELFF
TRBJ2-1 - TRBV3-1/TRBV3-2 - 16 TGTGCCAGCAGCCCCCCCAGGGGACACTCCTACAATGAGCAGTTCTTC CASSPPRGHSYNEQFF
TRBJ2-2 TRBD1 TRBV7-9 - 17 TGTGCCAGCAGCTCGCCAAGGACAGGGGCGAACACCGGGGAGCTGTTTTTT CASSSPRTGANTGELFF
TRBJ2-7 TRBD1 TRBV14 - 13 TGTGCCAGCAGCAGGACAGGGGGTTACGAGCAGTACTTC CASSRTGGYEQYF
TRBJ2-7 TRBD1 TRBV5-1 many 15 TGCGCCAGCAGCTTAACAGGGGTAAACCCCTACGAGCAGTACTTC CASSLTGVNPYEQYF
TRBJ1-4 - TRBV5-1 - 14 TGCGCCAGCAGCTTGAACGGGGGGAATGAAAAACTGTTTTTT CASSLNGGNEKLFF
TRBJ1-1 - TRBV6-5 - 14 TGTGCCAGCAGTTCCCAAGCGGGGGACACTGAAGCTTTCTTT CASSSQAGDTEAFF